This TCR beta chain is drawn from a study of brain metastases from non-small cell lung cancer (dated by TCRdb to between 2019 and 2020). About the full investigation: The immune microenvironment of paired resected primary tumors and brain metastases from non-small-cell lung cancer patients was profiled.

A cohort of fewer than 40 patients with surgically resected non-small-cell lung cancer, for whom both primary tumor and brain metastasis specimens were available, was included. This clone appeared a few times. Its cognate antigen has yet to be identified. The record has no base qualities; no much larger clone is one base away. Additional DNA sequences in this sample encode the identical CDR3. CDR1 LGHDT and CDR2 YNNKEL are derived from the germline V gene (reference sequence). Including the terminal cysteine and phenylalanine, the CDR3 comprises 12 residues. Only CDR3 DNA remains: 36 bases, in frame from the first base. V and J lose 4 bases and 6 bases, and a span of 9 bases separates them. To prepare the library, the immunoSEQ multiplex PCR assay was applied. Sequencing of the T-cell receptor beta chain repertoire was carried out together with a 770-gene immune expression panel. Drawn from immuneACCESS, this table holds only the in-frame rearrangements with V and J called that TCRdb kept. Clones are partly lost; checked studies trace under half to an unresolved V gene and leave the rest unexplained. This sample holds 2,000 to 2,500 clones; approximately 80% were observed only once. The ten largest clonotypes hold around 16% of the sample.

Recombination linked TRBV3-1 (or the pseudogene TRBV3-2) to TRBJ1-1; no D gene is confidently identified. This TCR came from a donor over 35 with non-small cell lung cancer. The sample taken for sequencing was tumor-adjacent normal tissue. The DNA sequence is TGTGCCAGCAGCCTTGTGAGCTCTGAAGCTTTCTTT. Translated, this gives CASSLVSSEAFF.